The T cell receptor (beta chain) under discussion was sequenced for a study of human CD8 memory T cell subsets. General observations from the study: Of all T cell receptor chains, just the beta chains were sequenced in this study. When diversity was estimated with Chao1, stem-like memory T cells appeared more diverse than precursor exhausted T cells.

The authors made TCR beta libraries using UMI-labeled 5' RACE. TCRdb re-called the 5' RACE reads, yielding one record per CDR3 amino acid sequence without DNA. This sample contains about 9,200 distinct CDR3 sequences. As concerns this clonotype: Its antigen is undetermined.

With exhausted-like traits, TPEX cells were early memory CD8+ T cells that were CCR7+ PD-1+ TIGIT+. Negative magnetic selection enriched total CD8+ T cells. Duplicate vials of around 150,000 sorted CD8+ T cells per subset supplied the RNA. Germline V gives CDR1 SNHLY, CDR2 FYNNEI. The CDR3 consists of 14 residues. The specimen was CD8+ T cells from PBMCs. The sequence was collected from a human donor in good health. The rearrangement uses TRBV2 and TRBJ1-1; TCRdb returns TRBD1, unconfirmable since there is no DNA. The CDR3 protein is CASTSRLENTEAFF.